This entry lists 2 T cell receptor beta chains sequenced from one sample in a study of radiotherapy plus CTLA-4 blockade in lung cancer. The table came from immunoSEQ multiplex PCR; TCRdb's copy has only in-frame clones and leaves some out. The data contain more than 75,000 clones, approximately 82% of them singletons. Sequenced material: peripheral blood, taken from a patient treated with radiotherapy plus ipilimumab. Source of these receptors: a human donor with non-small cell lung cancer that progressed on radiotherapy plus ipilimumab.

A single count supports this clone. An end of the junction does not agree with germline; a read error may underlie this. This same CDR3 is encoded by further DNA sequences in the sample. The chain has TRBV2 and TRBJ1-1, with D hard to call. The CDR3 has 16 residues. Germline V gene lookup returns CDR1 SNHLY and CDR2 FYNNEI. CDR3 protein: CASSDSLAELNTEAFF. The CDR3 bases are TGCGCCAGCAGTGACTCTCTGGCAGAACTGAACACTGAAGCTTTCTTT.

J is TRBJ2-5 and V is TRBV14; D gene ambiguous. In germline, CDR1 is SGHDN, CDR2 FVKESK. The CDR3 extends over 13 amino acids. Trimming left V 0 bases short and J 6 bases short, with 8 bases between. The CDR3 protein is CASSQDRFQTQYF. Here the CDR3 DNA reads TGTGCCAGCAGCCAAGATAGGTTTCAGACCCAGTACTTC.